What follows describes a single TCR beta chain. Sample-barcoded 5' priming and a J-beta primer mix drove a second PCR of 7 to 11 cycles. TCRdb re-analysed the 5' RACE reads in MiXCR, keeping a single row per CDR3 protein. The data show around 1,900,000 distinct CDR3 sequences, about 39% seen once. Germline CDR1 is MNHEY and CDR2 is SVGAGI. The CDR3 extends over 16 amino acids. Trimming took off 2 bases at V and 9 bases at J, with 20 bases between the two ends. This specimen comes from a study of blood T cells in healthy people across ages. Sequenced input: blood. The clonotype was recovered from a human donor in good health. The V call is TRBV6-5, the J call TRBJ2-1, with D possibly TRBD2 on 6 matching bases. The CDR3 nucleotides are TGTGCCAGCAGTTACGATTCGGGGGACTCACCCCTTGAGCAGTTCTTC. It translates to CASSYDSGDSPLEQFF.